The T cell receptor (beta chain) described here comes from a study of patients and donors after allogeneic stem cell transplantation. Using its own MiXCR run on the RT-PCR reads, TCRdb lists one record per CDR3 protein. The sample lists 150,000 to 200,000 distinct CDR3 sequences, 24% occurring once. Germline V CDR1 and CDR2: DFQATT, SNEGSKA (reference sequence). The CDR3 totals 16 residues. Trimming removed 6 bases from V and 5 bases from J, with 23 bases in between. This clonotype was observed at least ten times. This chain uses TRBV20-1 with TRBJ1-5, with unresolved D. The specimen was blood, either unsorted or a sorted T cell fraction (not recorded which). The TCR comes from a human donor who was either an allogeneic HSCT recipient or a stem cell or donor lymphocyte infusion donor (not recorded which). It is not recorded whose cells these are; they may come from a transplant donor. DNA of the CDR3: TGCAGTGCGTTAGAGATATTCCCCGCGGTAGATCAGCCCCAGCATTTT. Its translation is CSALEIFPAVDQPQHF.